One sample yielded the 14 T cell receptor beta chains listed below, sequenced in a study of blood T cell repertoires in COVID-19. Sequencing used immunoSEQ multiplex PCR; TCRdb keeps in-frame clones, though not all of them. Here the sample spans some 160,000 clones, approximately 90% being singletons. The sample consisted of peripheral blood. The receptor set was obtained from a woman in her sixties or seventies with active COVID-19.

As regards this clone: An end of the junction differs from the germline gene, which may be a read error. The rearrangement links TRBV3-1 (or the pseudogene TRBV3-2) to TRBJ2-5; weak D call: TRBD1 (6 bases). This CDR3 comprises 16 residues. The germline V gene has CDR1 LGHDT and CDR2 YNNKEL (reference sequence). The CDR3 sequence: CASTQFKAGAIETQYF. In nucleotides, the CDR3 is TGTGCCAGCACCCAATTCAAGGCAGGGGCGATAGAGACCCAGTACTTC.

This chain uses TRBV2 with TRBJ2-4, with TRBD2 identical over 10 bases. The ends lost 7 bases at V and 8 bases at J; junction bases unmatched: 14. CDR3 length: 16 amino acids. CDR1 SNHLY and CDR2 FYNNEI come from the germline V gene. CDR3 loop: CASTSRASGSGDIQYF. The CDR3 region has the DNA TGTGCCAGCACTTCTCGGGCTAGCGGGAGTGGGGACATTCAGTACTTC.

Here the CDR3 DNA reads TGTGCCTGGAGCTGGACAGGGCGCGGCTACACCTTC. This gives the protein CAWSWTGRGYTF. The V gene is TRBV30, the J gene TRBJ1-2; 8 bases line up with TRBD1. Per germline, CDR1 GTSNPN and CDR2 SVGIG (reference sequence). V was pared by 3 bases and J by 8 bases, with 5 bases of the junction left unmatched. The CDR3 totals 12 residues.

CDR3 nucleotide sequence: TGCAGCGTTGAGGGGGGGTTCCGGGAGCTGTTTTTT. This sequence encodes CSVEGGFRELFF. This rearrangement joins TRBV29-1 to TRBJ2-2, with 7 bases fitting TRBD2. Germline V gene sequence: CDR1 SQVTM, CDR2 ANQGSEA. Unmatched junction bases numbered 4, after V lost 3 bases and J lost 9 bases. The CDR3 covers 12 residues.

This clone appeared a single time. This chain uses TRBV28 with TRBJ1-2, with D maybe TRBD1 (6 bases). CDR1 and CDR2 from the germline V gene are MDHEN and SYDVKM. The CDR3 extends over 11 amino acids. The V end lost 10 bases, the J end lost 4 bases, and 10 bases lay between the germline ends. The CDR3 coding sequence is TGTGCCAATTCGGACAGCTATGGCTACACCTTC. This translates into CANSDSYGYTF.

The CDR3 sequence is CASGTRDTNEQYF. CDR3 DNA sequence: TGTGCCAGCGGAACCAGGGATACGAACGAGCAGTACTTC. The V and J genes are TRBV6-5 and TRBJ2-7, with a possible D match to TRBD1 (5 bases). Germline loops: CDR1 MNHEY, CDR2 SVGAGI. The V end was cut by 8 bases, the J end by 5 bases, with 16 bases between. CDR3 length equals 13 residues.

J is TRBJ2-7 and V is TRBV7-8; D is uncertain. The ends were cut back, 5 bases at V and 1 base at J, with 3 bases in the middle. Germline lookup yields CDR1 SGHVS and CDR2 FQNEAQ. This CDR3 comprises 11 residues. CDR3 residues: CASSPSYEQYF. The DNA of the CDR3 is TGTGCCAGCAGCCCTTCCTACGAGCAGTACTTC.

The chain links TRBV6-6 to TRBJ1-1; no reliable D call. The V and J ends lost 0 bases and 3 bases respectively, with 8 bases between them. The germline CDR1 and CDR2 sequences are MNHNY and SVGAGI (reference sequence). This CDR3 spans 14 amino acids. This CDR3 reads CASSYSRVYTEAFF. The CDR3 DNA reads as TGTGCCAGCAGTTACTCGAGGGTCTACACTGAAGCTTTCTTT.

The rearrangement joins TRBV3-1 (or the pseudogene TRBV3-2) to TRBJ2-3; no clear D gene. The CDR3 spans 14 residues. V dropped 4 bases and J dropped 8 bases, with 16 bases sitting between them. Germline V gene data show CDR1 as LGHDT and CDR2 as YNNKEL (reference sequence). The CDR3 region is CASSPRTGTPTQYF. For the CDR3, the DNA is TGTGCCAGCAGCCCGCGTACGGGTACTCCTACGCAGTATTTT.

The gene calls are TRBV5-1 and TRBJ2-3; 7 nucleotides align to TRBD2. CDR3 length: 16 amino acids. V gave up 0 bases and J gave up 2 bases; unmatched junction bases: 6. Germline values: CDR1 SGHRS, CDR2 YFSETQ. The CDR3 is CASSLASGSYTDTQYF. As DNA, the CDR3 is TGCGCCAGCAGCTTGGCTAGCGGATCTTACACAGATACGCAGTATTTT.

CDR3 nucleotide sequence: TGTGCCAGCAGCTTAGGTGCAGGGGTGGCAGATACGCAGTATTTT. This sequence encodes CASSLGAGVADTQYF. The chain is built from TRBV7-7 and TRBJ2-3, with a tentative D call TRBD1 (6 bases). V gave up 1 base and J gave up 4 bases, with 12 bases separating them. CDR1 is SSHAT and CDR2 is FNYEAQ in the germline V gene (reference sequence). The CDR3 contains 15 residues.

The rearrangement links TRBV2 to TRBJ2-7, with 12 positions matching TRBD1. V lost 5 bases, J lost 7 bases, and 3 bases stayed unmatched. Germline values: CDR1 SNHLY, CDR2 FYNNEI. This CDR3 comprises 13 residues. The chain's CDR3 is CASSRDRGREQYF. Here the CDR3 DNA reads TGTGCCAGCAGTCGGGACAGGGGGCGTGAGCAGTACTTC.

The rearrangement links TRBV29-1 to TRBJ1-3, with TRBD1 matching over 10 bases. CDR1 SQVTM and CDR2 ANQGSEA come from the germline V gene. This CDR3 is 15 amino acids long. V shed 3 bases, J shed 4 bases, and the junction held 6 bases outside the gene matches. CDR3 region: CSVEGDRGAGNTIYF. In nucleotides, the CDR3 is TGCAGCGTTGAGGGGGACAGGGGAGCCGGAAACACCATATATTTT.

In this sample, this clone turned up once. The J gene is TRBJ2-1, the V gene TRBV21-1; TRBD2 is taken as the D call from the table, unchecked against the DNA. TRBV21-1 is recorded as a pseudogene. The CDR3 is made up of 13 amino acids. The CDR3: CASSKEEEVEQFF. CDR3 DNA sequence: TGTGCCAGCAGCAAAGAGGAGGAGGTTGAGCAGTTCTTC.